Following are 32 T cell receptor beta chains from one sample sequenced in a study of immune cell composition in non-small cell lung cancer (dated by TCRdb to 2015 to 2018). Receptors were amplified or captured by the immunoSEQ multiplex PCR assay. The immuneACCESS repertoire file appears here via TCRdb, limited to in-frame rearrangements. These files lack a portion of the clones; in checked studies, under half of the deficit traces to unresolved V genes, and the cause of the others is not known. For this sample there are 4,000 to 6,000 clones; approximately 72% appear just once. The ten biggest clones cover more than 13% of the sample. Normal lung samples came from the same patient and consisted of non-adjacent lung tissue collected as far from the tumour as possible, at a distance of at least 3 cm. Sequencing was done on a sample of non-adjacent lung tissue. The receptor set was obtained from a human donor with non-small cell lung cancer.

The chain uses TRBV7-3 and TRBJ2-2; no clear D gene. V lost 3 bases and J lost 6, with 11 bases in between. CDR3 size: 14 residues. Germline CDR1 reads SGHTA; CDR2 reads FQGTGA. The CDR3 sequence: CASSFRLSPGELFF. The CDR3 DNA is TGTGCCAGCAGCTTTCGACTCAGCCCCGGGGAGCTGTTTTTT.

The gene calls are TRBV5-1 and TRBJ2-3, with a possible D match to TRBD2 (5 bases). The CDR3 sequence is 13 residues long. V dropped 7 bases and J dropped 3 bases, with 12 bases sitting between them. The germline V gene encodes CDR1 SGHRS and CDR2 YFSETQ. The CDR3 protein is CASSEGWTDTQYF. The DNA for the CDR3 is TGCGCCAGCTCCGAGGGTTGGACAGATACGCAGTATTTT.

The V and J genes are TRBV28 and TRBJ2-2; 14 nucleotides agree with TRBD2. The germline CDR1 and CDR2 sequences are MDHEN and SYDVKM. V shed 8 bases and J 6 bases; nucleotides not matched to a gene: 5. The CDR3 is 15 residues long. The CDR3: CASGLTSGRAGELFF. The DNA for the CDR3 is TGTGCCAGCGGCCTGACTAGCGGGAGGGCCGGGGAGCTGTTTTTT.

This clone was detected once. The chain carries TRBV2 and TRBJ2-5, with no clear D. Germline values: CDR1 SNHLY, CDR2 FYNNEI. The length of the CDR3 is 10 residues. The germline V and J ends were trimmed by 7 bases and 5 bases, with 5 bases remaining between them. The CDR3 DNA follows: TGTGCCAGCACGTCCGAGACCCAGTACTTC. This encodes CASTSETQYF.

The gene calls are TRBV19 and TRBJ1-4; maybe TRBD1 (6 bases). Germline V gives CDR1 LNHDA, CDR2 SQIVND (reference sequence). V was clipped by 5 bases and J by 0 bases, with 10 bases between them. This CDR3 contains 15 residues. The CDR3 region has the DNA TGTGCCAGTAGTGCCCGACAGGCAACTAATGAAAAACTGTTTTTT. Protein product: CASSARQATNEKLFF.

The chain employs TRBV5-1 and TRBJ1-2, with unresolved D. CDR3 length: 14 amino acids. Germline CDR1 reads SGHRS; CDR2 reads YFSETQ. The germline V and J ends were trimmed by 7 bases and 1 base, with 14 bases remaining between them. The CDR3 here is CASRVTTINYGYTF. The CDR3 DNA follows: TGCGCCAGCCGTGTAACTACAATTAACTATGGCTACACCTTC.

The chain couples TRBV28 to TRBJ2-1; a weak D match, TRBD2 (6 bases). V was cut by 6 bases and J by 9 bases, with 9 bases left in between. Germline V gives CDR1 MDHEN, CDR2 SYDVKM. The CDR3 extends over 11 amino acids. As DNA, the CDR3 is TGTGCCAGCAGGGGACTGATTGAGCAGTTCTTC. It specifies CASRGLIEQFF. The whole variable domain, remainder taken from reference TRBV28 and TRBJ2-1, is DVKVTQSSRYLVKRTGEKVFLECVQDMDHENMFWYRQDPGLGLRLIYFSYDVKMKEKGDIPEGYSVSREKKERFSLILESASTNQTSMYLCASRGLIEQFFGPGTRLTVL.

The chain employs TRBV28 and TRBJ1-1; D might be TRBD1 (5 bases). The CDR3 is made up of 15 amino acids. Germline CDR1 is MDHEN and CDR2 is SYDVKM. V gave up 6 bases and J gave up 1 base, with 15 bases separating them. The CDR3 DNA follows: TGTGCCAGCAGAGTAGGGACTCCTCAGAACACTGAAGCTTTCTTT. This codes for CASRVGTPQNTEAFF.

The J gene is TRBJ2-3, the V gene TRBV6-1; TRBD1 aligns across 10 bases. V trimming: 2 bases; J trimming: 3 bases; junction bases outside the gene matches: 5. Germline V gives CDR1 MNHNS, CDR2 SASEGT. CDR3 length: 16 residues. The CDR3 DNA is TGTGCCAGCAGTGAACGACAGGGGGCTGCAACAGATACGCAGTATTTT. It codes for CASSERQGAATDTQYF.

This clone was seen only a few times. The genes are TRBV19 and TRBJ1-6; D is possibly TRBD1 (6 bases). The CDR3 totals 12 residues. Trimming left V 7 bases short and J 9 bases short, with 10 bases between. The germline V gene has CDR1 LNHDA and CDR2 SQIVND (reference sequence). The CDR3 region is CASKGGSSPLHF. In DNA form, the CDR3 reads TGTGCCAGTAAGGGGGGGAGTTCACCCCTCCACTTT.

This chain joins TRBV19 and TRBJ2-2, with TRBD2 matching 9 bases. This CDR3 is 15 amino acids long. Germline values: CDR1 LNHDA, CDR2 SQIVND (reference sequence). J was trimmed by 0 bases and V by 8 bases; bases with no gene match: 4. CDR3 nucleotides: TGTGCCAGTTCTAGCGGGGTCGCGAACACCGGGGAGCTGTTTTTT. Translated, it gives CASSSGVANTGELFF.

The rearrangement links TRBV21-1 to TRBJ2-2; the DNA was not compared with TRBD2, the D call given in the table. TRBV21-1 is tagged as a pseudogene. This CDR3 has 15 amino acids. Here the CDR3 reads CASSKGGTSFGELFF. In DNA form, the CDR3 reads TGTGCCAGCAGCAAAGGGGGGACTAGCTTCGGGGAGCTGTTTTTT.

CDR3 in DNA: TGTGCCAGCAGCTTGGGGGCCTTTCTAGATACGCAGTATTTT. Residues: CASSLGAFLDTQYF. The chain couples TRBV7-8 to TRBJ2-3; a weak D match, TRBD1 (6 bases). The length of the CDR3 is 14 residues. Per germline, CDR1 SGHVS and CDR2 FQNEAQ. Trimming shortened V by 3 bases and J by 5 bases, and 12 bases separated the two germline ends. The whole variable domain, filled in from reference TRBV7-8 and TRBJ2-3, reads GAGVSQSPRYKVAKRGQDVALRCDPISGHVSLFWYQQALGQGPEFLTYFQNEAQLDKSGLPSDRFFAERPEGSVSTLKIQRTQQEDSAVYLCASSLGAFLDTQYFGPGTRLTVL.

CDR3 protein: CASGWLGQFNQPQHF. CDR3 nucleotides: TGTGCTAGTGGTTGGCTGGGACAGTTCAATCAGCCCCAGCATTTT. This chain joins TRBV12-5 and TRBJ1-5; TRBD1 aligns across 7 bases. With 4 bases clipped from V and 3 bases from J, the junction kept 6 bases outside the gene matches. Germline V CDR1 and CDR2: LGHNT, FRNRAP. The CDR3 is 15 amino acids.

This clone appeared a few times. The chain combines TRBV19 with TRBJ2-1, with D perhaps TRBD1 (6 bases). The CDR3 length is 14 residues. V dropped 9 bases and J dropped 5 bases, with 17 bases sitting between them. Germline CDR1 reads LNHDA; CDR2 reads SQIVND (reference sequence). CDR3 bases: TGTGCCAGCTCCCGGGACACGGCCCACAATGAGCAGTTCTTC. It specifies CASSRDTAHNEQFF.

As DNA, the CDR3 is TGCGCCAGCAGCCAAGAGCCACCCGGGAGCCAAGAGACCCAGTACTTC. Encoded protein: CASSQEPPGSQETQYF. The chain employs TRBV4-1 and TRBJ2-5, with D perhaps matching TRBD2 (6 bases). V dropped 0 bases and J dropped 1 base, with 12 bases sitting between them. The CDR3 is 16 amino acids. Germline-derived CDR1 and CDR2 are MGHRA and YSYEKL.

This clone was detected only a few times. Other DNA variants within this sample encode the same CDR3. The CDR3 loop is CASSLDNRGETQYF. The CDR3 DNA reads TGTGCCAGCAGCTTAGATAACAGGGGAGAGACCCAGTACTTC. The chain links TRBV5-4 to TRBJ2-5, with 7 bases matching TRBD1. CDR1 SGHNT and CDR2 YYREEE come from the germline V gene (reference sequence). Trimming cost V 2 bases and J 4 bases; bases outside gene matches: 5. The CDR3 runs 14 residues.

This chain uses TRBV5-1 with TRBJ1-3; 8 positions agree with TRBD1. The junction had 8 bases not matched to a gene; V was cut back by 4 bases and J by 8 bases. The CDR3 sequence is 14 residues long. Germline V CDR1 and CDR2: SGHRS, YFSETQ. The CDR3 is CASSPGQAGYTIYF. The DNA of the CDR3 is TGCGCCAGCAGCCCGGGACAGGCCGGTTACACCATATATTTT. Full variable domain (missing parts from reference TRBV5-1 and TRBJ1-3): KAGVTQTPRYLIKTRGQQVTLSCSPISGHRSVSWYQQTPGQGLQFLFEYFSETQRNKGNFPGRFSGRQFSNSRSEMNVSTLELGDSALYLCASSPGQAGYTIYFGEGSWLTVV.

The chain recombines TRBV9 with TRBJ2-3, with 7 bases that match TRBD1. Trimming removed 2 bases from V and 2 bases from J; junction bases left unmatched: 8. Germline lookup yields CDR1 SGDLS and CDR2 YYNGEE. This CDR3 is built from 16 residues. CDR3 amino acids: CASSVGTGVSTDTQYF. CDR3 coding DNA: TGTGCCAGCAGCGTGGGAACAGGGGTATCCACAGATACGCAGTATTTT. Full variable domain (outside the CDR3, taken from reference TRBV9 and TRBJ2-3): DSGVTQTPKHLITATGQRVTLRCSPRSGDLSVYWYQQSLDQGLQFLIQYYNGEERAKGNILERFSAQQFPDLHSELNLSSLELGDSALYFCASSVGTGVSTDTQYFGPGTRLTVL.

The rearrangement uses TRBV9 and TRBJ1-1, with D possibly being TRBD1 (5 bases). Per germline, CDR1 SGDLS and CDR2 YYNGEE. This CDR3 region has 15 residues. The V end was cut by 4 bases, the J end by 3 bases, with 16 bases between. CDR3 loop: CASSPSSQGDTEAFF. CDR3 in DNA: TGTGCCAGCAGCCCCAGCTCGCAGGGTGACACTGAAGCTTTCTTT.

By sample fraction, this clone is medium-sized. This chain joins TRBV5-6 and TRBJ1-2, with TRBD1 identical over 7 bases. This CDR3 is built from 11 residues. CDR1 and CDR2 from the germline V gene are SGHDT and YYEEEE. V was pared by 4 bases and J by 10 bases, with 4 bases of the junction left unmatched. The DNA for the CDR3 is TGTGCCAGCAGCCTGGACAGGTTCTACACCTTC. It translates to CASSLDRFYTF.

The chain carries TRBV25-1 and TRBJ2-1, with D perhaps TRBD1 (6 bases). There are 14 residues in the CDR3. Trimming took 8 bases from V and 4 from J, leaving 15 bases between them. CDR1 is MGHDK, CDR2 SYGVNS, per germline. Written as DNA, the CDR3 is TGTGCCAGCCAAGCCAGGGGTCTTTACAATGAGCAGTTCTTC. Amino acids: CASQARGLYNEQFF.

The V call is TRBV7-9, the J call TRBJ1-4; TRBD1 might be the D (5 bases). Trimming stripped 4 bases from V and 12 bases from J, with 15 bases between. The V gene's germline CDR1 is SEHNR and CDR2 FQNEAQ (reference sequence). CDR3 length: 13 residues. CDR3 in amino acids: CASSSSGALELFF. In DNA form, the CDR3 reads TGTGCCAGCAGCTCCAGTGGGGCCCTAGAACTGTTTTTT.

This clone is a singleton in its sample. The V gene is TRBV4-3, the J gene TRBJ1-1; D is undetermined. CDR1 LGHNA and CDR2 YSLEER come from the germline V gene. This CDR3 has 13 residues. V lost 2 bases and J 1 base, leaving 5 bases between the germline ends. For the CDR3, the DNA is TGCGCCAGCAGCCAATCCAGGAACACTGAAGCTTTCTTT. Translated, it gives CASSQSRNTEAFF.

The genes are TRBV6-5 and TRBJ2-1; 10 bases are a match to TRBD1. The V gene's germline CDR1 is MNHEY and CDR2 SVGAGI. The junction had 6 bases not matched to a gene; V was cut back by 6 bases and J by 4 bases. The length of the CDR3 is 15 residues. The CDR3 region is CASSWTGGIYNEQFF. The CDR3, as DNA: TGTGCCAGCAGCTGGACAGGGGGGATATACAATGAGCAGTTCTTC.

This chain uses TRBV10-1 with TRBJ2-3; D might be TRBD1 (6 bases). The CDR3 sequence is 17 residues long. Germline CDR1 reads WNHNN; CDR2 reads SYGVQD (reference sequence). The germline V and J ends were trimmed by 0 bases and 0 bases, with 13 bases remaining between them. DNA for the CDR3: TGCGCCAGCAGTGAGTCCTACGGGACAACTAGCACAGATACGCAGTATTTT. Translated, it gives CASSESYGTTSTDTQYF.

A few counts support this clone. V and J are TRBV27 and TRBJ2-5, with D possibly matching TRBD2 (5 bases). V was shortened by 2 bases and J by 5 bases, with 15 bases between the two germline ends. The germline V gene has CDR1 MNHEY and CDR2 SMNVEV (reference sequence). The CDR3 totals 15 residues. CDR3 sequence (DNA): TGTGCCAGCAGTTTAGCGGATGGGAGTCGGGAGACCCAGTACTTC. Its translation: CASSLADGSRETQYF.

The chain recombines TRBV2 with TRBJ1-2; TRBD1 might be the D (6 bases). Germline assignment: CDR1 SNHLY and CDR2 FYNNEI. This CDR3 is 14 amino acids long. With 7 bases removed from V and 4 bases from J, the gap between germline ends came to 16 bases. In DNA, the CDR3 is TGTGCCAGCACCGAATTCGACAGGAGCTATGGCTACACCTTC. Residues: CASTEFDRSYGYTF.

The rearrangement joins TRBV19 to TRBJ2-1; 8 bases line up with TRBD1. CDR1 and CDR2 from the germline V gene are LNHDA and SQIVND (reference sequence). V lost 5 bases and J lost 7; bases outside the gene matches: 7. The length of the CDR3 is 14 residues. This CDR3 reads CASSATGGVNEQFF. Here the CDR3 DNA reads TGTGCCAGTAGTGCCACAGGGGGAGTGAATGAGCAGTTCTTC.

The CDR3 DNA sequence: TGTGCCAGCATCCCGAGACTAGCGATCACAGATACGCAGTATTTT. The encoded protein is CASIPRLAITDTQYF. The V and J genes are TRBV7-2 and TRBJ2-3; 8 bases line up with TRBD2. The germline gives CDR1 SGHTA, CDR2 FQGNSA. V gave up 7 bases and J gave up 2 bases; unmatched junction bases: 8. This CDR3 has 15 residues.

CDR3 sequence (DNA): TGTGCCAGCAGCGGACTAGCGGGATACACAGATACGCAGTATTTT. Translation: CASSGLAGYTDTQYF. This chain uses TRBV9 with TRBJ2-3; 11 positions match TRBD2. CDR1 is SGDLS and CDR2 is YYNGEE in the germline V gene. The CDR3 extends over 15 amino acids. V was pared by 3 bases and J by 2 bases, with 2 bases of the junction left unmatched.

This clone ranks as medium-sized. The rearrangement joins TRBV5-1 to TRBJ1-4; D unresolved. The CDR3 runs to 14 residues. From germline, CDR1 is SGHRS and CDR2 YFSETQ. V was trimmed by 5 bases and J by 4 bases, leaving 12 bases between them. The CDR3 DNA reads TGCGCCAGCAGTCAAATGGGAGGTAATGAAAAACTGTTTTTT. The encoded protein is CASSQMGGNEKLFF.